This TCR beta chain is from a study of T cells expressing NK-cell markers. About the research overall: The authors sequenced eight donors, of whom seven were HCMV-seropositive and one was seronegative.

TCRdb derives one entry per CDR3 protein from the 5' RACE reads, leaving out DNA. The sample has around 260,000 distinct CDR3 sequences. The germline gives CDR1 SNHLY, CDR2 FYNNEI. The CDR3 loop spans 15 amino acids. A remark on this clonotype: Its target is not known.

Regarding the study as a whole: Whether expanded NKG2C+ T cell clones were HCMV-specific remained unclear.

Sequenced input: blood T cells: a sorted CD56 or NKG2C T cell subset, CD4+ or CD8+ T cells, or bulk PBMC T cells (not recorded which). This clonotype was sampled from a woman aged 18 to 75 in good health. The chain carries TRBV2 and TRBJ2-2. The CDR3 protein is CASTGGRGYTGELFF.